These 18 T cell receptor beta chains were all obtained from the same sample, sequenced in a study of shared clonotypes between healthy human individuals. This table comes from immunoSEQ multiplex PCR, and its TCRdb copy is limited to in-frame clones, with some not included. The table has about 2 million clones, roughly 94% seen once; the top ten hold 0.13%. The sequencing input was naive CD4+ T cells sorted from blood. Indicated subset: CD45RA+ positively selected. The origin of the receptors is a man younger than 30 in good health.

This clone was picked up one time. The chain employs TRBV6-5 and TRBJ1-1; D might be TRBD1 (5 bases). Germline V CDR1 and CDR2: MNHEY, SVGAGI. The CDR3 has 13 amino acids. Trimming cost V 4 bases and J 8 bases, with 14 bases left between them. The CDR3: CASSSHRGVEAFF. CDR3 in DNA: TGTGCCAGCAGTTCGCACAGAGGGGTGGAAGCTTTCTTT.

CDR3 in amino acids: CASSSIGTGKGYTF. The DNA for the CDR3 is TGCGCCAGCAGCTCGATAGGGACAGGGAAAGGCTACACCTTC. The chain carries TRBV5-1 and TRBJ1-2; 9 bases agree with TRBD1. This CDR3 comprises 14 residues. Germline trimming cut 3 bases from V and 8 bases from J; bases unmatched to any gene: 8. Germline CDR1 reads SGHRS; CDR2 reads YFSETQ.

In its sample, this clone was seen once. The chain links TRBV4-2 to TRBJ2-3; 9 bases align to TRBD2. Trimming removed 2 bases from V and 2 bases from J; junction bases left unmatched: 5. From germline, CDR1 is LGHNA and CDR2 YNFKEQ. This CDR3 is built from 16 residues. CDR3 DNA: TGTGCCAGCAGCCAATGGGCTAGCGGGGTCACAGATACGCAGTATTTT. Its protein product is CASSQWASGVTDTQYF.

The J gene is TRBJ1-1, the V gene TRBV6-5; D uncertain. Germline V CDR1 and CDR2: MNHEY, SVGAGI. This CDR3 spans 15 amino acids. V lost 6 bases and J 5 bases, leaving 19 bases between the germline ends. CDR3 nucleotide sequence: TGTGCCAGCAGACGCGGTATACTGCCGGAAACTGAAGCTTTCTTT. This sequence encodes CASRRGILPETEAFF.

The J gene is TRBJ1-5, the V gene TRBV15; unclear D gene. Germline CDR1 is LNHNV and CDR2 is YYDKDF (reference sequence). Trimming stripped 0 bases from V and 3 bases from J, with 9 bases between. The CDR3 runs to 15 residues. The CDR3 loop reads CATSRDRQTNQPQHF. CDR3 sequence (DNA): TGTGCCACCAGCAGAGATCGGCAGACCAATCAGCCCCAGCATTTT.

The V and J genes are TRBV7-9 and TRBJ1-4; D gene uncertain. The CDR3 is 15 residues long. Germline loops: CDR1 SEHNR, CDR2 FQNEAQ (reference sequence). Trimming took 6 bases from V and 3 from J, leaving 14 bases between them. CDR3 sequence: CASRIGPSANEKLFF. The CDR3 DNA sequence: TGTGCCAGCAGAATAGGCCCGTCGGCTAATGAAAAACTGTTTTTT.

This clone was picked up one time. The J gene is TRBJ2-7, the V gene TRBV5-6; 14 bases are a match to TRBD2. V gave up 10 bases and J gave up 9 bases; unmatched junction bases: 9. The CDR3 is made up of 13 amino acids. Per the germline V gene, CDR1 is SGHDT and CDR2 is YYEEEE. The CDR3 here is CASGLAGGGGQYF. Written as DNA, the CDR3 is TGTGCCTCCGGACTAGCGGGAGGTGGAGGGCAGTACTTC.

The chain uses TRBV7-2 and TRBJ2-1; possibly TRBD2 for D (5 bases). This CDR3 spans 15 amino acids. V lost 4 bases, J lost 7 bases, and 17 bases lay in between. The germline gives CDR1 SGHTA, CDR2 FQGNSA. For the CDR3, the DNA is TGTGCCAGCAGCTGGGCCCCGGGGTTACAGAATGAGCAGTTCTTC. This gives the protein CASSWAPGLQNEQFF.

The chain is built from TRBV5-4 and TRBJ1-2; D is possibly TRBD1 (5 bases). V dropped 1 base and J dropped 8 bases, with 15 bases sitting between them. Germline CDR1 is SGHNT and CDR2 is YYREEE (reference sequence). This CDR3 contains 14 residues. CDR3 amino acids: CASSLPFGGQGYTF. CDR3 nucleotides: TGTGCCAGCAGCTTGCCCTTTGGAGGACAAGGCTACACCTTC.

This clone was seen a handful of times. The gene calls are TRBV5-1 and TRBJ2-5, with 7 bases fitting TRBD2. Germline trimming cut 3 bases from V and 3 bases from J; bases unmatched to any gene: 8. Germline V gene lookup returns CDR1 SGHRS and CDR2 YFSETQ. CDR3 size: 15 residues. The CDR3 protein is CASSWGRGGEETQYF. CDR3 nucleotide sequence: TGCGCCAGCAGCTGGGGGAGGGGCGGCGAAGAGACCCAGTACTTC.

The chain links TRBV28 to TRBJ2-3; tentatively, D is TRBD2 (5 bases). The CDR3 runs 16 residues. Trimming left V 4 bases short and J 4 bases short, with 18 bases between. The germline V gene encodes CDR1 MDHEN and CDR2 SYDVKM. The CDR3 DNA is TGTGCCAGCAGTTCCAGTACCCTGAGGAGGTCAGATACGCAGTATTTT. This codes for CASSSSTLRRSDTQYF. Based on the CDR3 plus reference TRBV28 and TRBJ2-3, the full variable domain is DVKVTQSSRYLVKRTGEKVFLECVQDMDHENMFWYRQDPGLGLRLIYFSYDVKMKEKGDIPEGYSVSREKKERFSLILESASTNQTSMYLCASSSSTLRRSDTQYFGPGTRLTVL.

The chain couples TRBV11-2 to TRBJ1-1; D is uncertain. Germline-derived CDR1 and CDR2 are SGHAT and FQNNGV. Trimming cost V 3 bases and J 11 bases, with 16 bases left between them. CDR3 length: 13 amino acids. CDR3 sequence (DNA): TGTGCCAGCAGCTTCGCGGCTCACTCGGTGGCTTTCTTT. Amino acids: CASSFAAHSVAFF.

The chain's CDR3 is CASIPGPGPGETQYF. Here the CDR3 DNA reads TGTGCCAGCATTCCGGGGCCAGGGCCCGGGGAGACCCAGTACTTC. The J gene is TRBJ2-5, the V gene TRBV2, with D perhaps being TRBD1 or TRBD2 (5 bases each). The germline V gene encodes CDR1 SNHLY and CDR2 FYNNEI. The V end lost 7 bases, the J end lost 5 bases, and 20 bases lay between the germline ends. CDR3 length equals 15 residues.

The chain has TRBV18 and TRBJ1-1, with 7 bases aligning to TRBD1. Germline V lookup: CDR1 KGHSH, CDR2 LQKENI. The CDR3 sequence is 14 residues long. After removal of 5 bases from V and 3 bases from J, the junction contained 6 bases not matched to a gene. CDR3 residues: CASSISTGDTEAFF. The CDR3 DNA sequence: TGTGCCAGCTCAATATCAACAGGGGACACTGAAGCTTTCTTT.

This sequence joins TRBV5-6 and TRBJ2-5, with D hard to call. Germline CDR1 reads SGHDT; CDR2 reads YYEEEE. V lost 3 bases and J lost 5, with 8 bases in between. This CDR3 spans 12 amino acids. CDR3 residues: CASSWVSETQYF. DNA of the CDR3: TGTGCCAGCAGCTGGGTTTCGGAGACCCAGTACTTC.

The CDR3 nucleotides are TGTGCCAGCAGTTCCGGGTCCAGCAATCAGCCCCAGCATTTT. Protein product: CASSSGSSNQPQHF. The rearrangement links TRBV9 to TRBJ1-5; D unclear. CDR1 SGDLS and CDR2 YYNGEE come from the germline V gene. V lost 5 bases, J lost 1 base, and 10 bases lay in between. CDR3 length: 14 amino acids. The full variable domain, its missing parts supplied by reference TRBV9 and TRBJ1-5, is DSGVTQTPKHLITATGQRVTLRCSPRSGDLSVYWYQQSLDQGLQFLIQYYNGEERAKGNILERFSAQQFPDLHSELNLSSLELGDSALYFCASSSGSSNQPQHFGDGTRLSIL.

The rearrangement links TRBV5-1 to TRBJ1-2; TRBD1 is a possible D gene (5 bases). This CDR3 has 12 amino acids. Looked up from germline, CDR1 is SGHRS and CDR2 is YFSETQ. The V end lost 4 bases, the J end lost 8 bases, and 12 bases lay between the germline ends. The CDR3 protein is CASSVPQGGYTF. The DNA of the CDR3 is TGCGCCAGCAGCGTCCCGCAGGGCGGCTACACCTTC.

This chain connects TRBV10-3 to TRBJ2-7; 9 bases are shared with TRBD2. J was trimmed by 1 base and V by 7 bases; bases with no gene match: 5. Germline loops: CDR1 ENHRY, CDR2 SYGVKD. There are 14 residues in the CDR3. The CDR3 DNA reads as TGTGCCATCACCCCAAGCGGGAGGTCCTACGAGCAGTACTTC. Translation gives CAITPSGRSYEQYF.